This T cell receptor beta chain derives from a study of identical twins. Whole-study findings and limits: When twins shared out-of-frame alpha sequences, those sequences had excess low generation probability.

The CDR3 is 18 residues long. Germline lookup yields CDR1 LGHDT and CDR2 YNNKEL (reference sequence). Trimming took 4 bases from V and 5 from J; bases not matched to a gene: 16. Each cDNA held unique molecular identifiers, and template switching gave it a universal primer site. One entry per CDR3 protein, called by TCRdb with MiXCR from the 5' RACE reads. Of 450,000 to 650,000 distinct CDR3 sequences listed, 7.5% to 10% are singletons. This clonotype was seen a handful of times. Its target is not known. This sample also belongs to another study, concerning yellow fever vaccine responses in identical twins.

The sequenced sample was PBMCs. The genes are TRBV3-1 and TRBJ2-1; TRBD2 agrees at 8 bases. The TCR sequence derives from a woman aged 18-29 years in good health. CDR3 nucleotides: TGTGCCAGCAGCCCGGGACTAGTTTTTCCTTTTACTCACAATGAGCAGTTCTTC. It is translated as CASSPGLVFPFTHNEQFF.